The text below deals with one TCR beta chain. The antigen is undetermined. This CDR3 has 13 amino acids. Germline V gene data show CDR1 as SGHRS and CDR2 as YFSETQ. V gave up 5 bases and J gave up 1 base, with 9 bases separating them. The data originate from a study of T cells after yellow fever vaccination. Study conclusions and caveats: Though weaker, the secondary response peaked faster, on day 5 versus 15.

TCRdb reprocessed the 5' RACE reads with MiXCR, giving one entry per CDR3 protein. Found here are over 150,000 distinct CDR3 sequences, under 7.5% of them singletons; the top ten hold 2.5%. The input for sequencing was CD4+ T cells sorted from PBMCs, taken 5 days after the first yellow fever vaccination. The gene calls are TRBV5-1 and TRBJ2-5; maybe TRBD1 (5 bases). The receptor comes from a man aged 18-30 years who received the YFV17D yellow fever vaccine. The CDR3 DNA is TGCGCCAGCAGAAGCAGGGTCCAAGAGACCCAGTACTTC. Encoded protein: CASRSRVQETQYF.